The TCR beta chain under discussion was sequenced for a study of lymphopenia after photon versus proton radiotherapy. TCRdb keeps only in-frame clones here, not all; method: immunoSEQ multiplex PCR. The data hold 150,000 or so clones, with 80% to 90% observed a single time. The CDR3 is 13 amino acids. Per germline, CDR1 SGHVS and CDR2 FNYEAQ. The V gene lost 3 bases and the J gene lost 4 bases, with 10 bases spanning the gap. This receptor was identified in a man aged 50-60 years with gastric cancer. The specimen was peripheral blood, collected from a patient treated with photon-based radiotherapy. The chain carries TRBV7-6 and TRBJ2-7; a possible D gene is TRBD1 (6 bases). For the CDR3, the DNA is TGTGCCAGCAGCTTCGGCAGGGGATACGAGCAGTACTTC. Amino acids: CASSFGRGYEQYF.